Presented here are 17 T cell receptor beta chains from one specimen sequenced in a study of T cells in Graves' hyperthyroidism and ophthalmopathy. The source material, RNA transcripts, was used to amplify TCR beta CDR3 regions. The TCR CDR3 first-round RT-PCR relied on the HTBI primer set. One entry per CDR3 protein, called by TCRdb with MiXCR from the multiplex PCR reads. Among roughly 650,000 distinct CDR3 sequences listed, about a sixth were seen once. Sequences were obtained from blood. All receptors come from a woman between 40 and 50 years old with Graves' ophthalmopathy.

CDR3: CASSHGGAGTDTQYF. For the CDR3, the DNA is TGTGCCAGCAGCCACGGGGGGGCCGGGACAGATACGCAGTATTTT. This sequence joins TRBV3-1 and TRBJ2-3; 8 bases match TRBD2. Unmatched junction bases numbered 5, after V lost 3 bases and J lost 3 bases. Germline V CDR1 and CDR2: LGHDT, YNNKEL (reference sequence). The CDR3 is 15 amino acids.

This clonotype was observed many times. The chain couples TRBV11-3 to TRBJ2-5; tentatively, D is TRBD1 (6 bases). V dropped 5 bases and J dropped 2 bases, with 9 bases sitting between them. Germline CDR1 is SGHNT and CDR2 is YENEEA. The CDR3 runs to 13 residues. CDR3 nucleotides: TGTGCCAGCAGCAAGGACAGACAAGAGACCCAGTACTTC. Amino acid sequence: CASSKDRQETQYF.

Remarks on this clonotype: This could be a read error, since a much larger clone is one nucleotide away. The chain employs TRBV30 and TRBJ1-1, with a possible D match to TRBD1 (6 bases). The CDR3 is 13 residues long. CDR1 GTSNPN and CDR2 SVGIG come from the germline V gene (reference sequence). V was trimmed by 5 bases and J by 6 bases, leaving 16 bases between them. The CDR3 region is CAWSRTANAEAFF. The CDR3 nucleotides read TGTGCCTGGTCTCGGACAGCTAACGCTGAAGCTTTCTTT.

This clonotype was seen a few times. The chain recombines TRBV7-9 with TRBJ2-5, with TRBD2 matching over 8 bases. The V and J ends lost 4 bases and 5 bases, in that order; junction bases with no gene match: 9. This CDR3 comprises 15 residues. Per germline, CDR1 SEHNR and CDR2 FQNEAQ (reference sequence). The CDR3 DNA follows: TGTGCCAGCAGCTCCAATTTAGCGGGGAAGGAGACCCAGTACTTC. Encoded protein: CASSSNLAGKETQYF.

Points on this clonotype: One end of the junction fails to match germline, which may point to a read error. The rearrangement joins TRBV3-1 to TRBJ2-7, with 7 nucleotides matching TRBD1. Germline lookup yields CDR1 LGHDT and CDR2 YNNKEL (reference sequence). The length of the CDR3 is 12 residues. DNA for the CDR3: TGTGCCAGCAGCCTCACCGAGGGGGCCGTACACTTC. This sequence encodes CASSLTEGAVHF.

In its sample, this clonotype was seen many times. CDR3 loop: CASSTGPAGSSEQFF. Written as DNA, the CDR3 is TGCGCCAGCAGCACGGGACCAGCTGGGTCTAGTGAGCAGTTCTTC. This sequence joins TRBV5-1 and TRBJ2-1, with D perhaps assigned TRBD1 or TRBD2 (5 bases each). Trimming left V 4 bases short and J 9 bases short, with 20 bases between. CDR3 length equals 15 residues. Germline V gives CDR1 SGHRS, CDR2 YFSETQ.

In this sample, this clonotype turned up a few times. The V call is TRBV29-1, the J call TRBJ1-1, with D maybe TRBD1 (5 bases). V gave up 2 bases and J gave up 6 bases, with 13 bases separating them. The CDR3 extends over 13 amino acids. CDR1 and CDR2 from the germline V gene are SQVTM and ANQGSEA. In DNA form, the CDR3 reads TGCAGCGTTGAACCCCCCCAGGGCTCTGAAGCTTTCTTT. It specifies CSVEPPQGSEAFF. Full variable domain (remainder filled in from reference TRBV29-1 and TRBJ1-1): SAVISQKPSRDICQRGTSLTIQCQVDSQVTMMFWYRQQPGQSLTLIATANQGSEATYESGFVIDKFPISRPNLTFSTLTVSNMSPEDSSIYLCSVEPPQGSEAFFGQGTRLTVV.

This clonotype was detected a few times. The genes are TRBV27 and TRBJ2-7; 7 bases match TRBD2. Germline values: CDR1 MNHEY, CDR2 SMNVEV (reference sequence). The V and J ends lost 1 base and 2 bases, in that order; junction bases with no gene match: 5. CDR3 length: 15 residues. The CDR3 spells CASSLLAGEAYEQYF. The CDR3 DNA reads TGTGCCAGCAGTTTATTGGCGGGAGAAGCCTACGAGCAGTACTTC.

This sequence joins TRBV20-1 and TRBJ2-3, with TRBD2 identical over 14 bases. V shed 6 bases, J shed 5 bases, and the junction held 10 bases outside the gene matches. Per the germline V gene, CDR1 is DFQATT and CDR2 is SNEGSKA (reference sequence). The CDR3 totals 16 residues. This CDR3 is CSATGTSGSRRDTQYF. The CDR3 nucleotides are TGCAGTGCAACCGGGACTAGCGGGAGTAGGCGAGATACGCAGTATTTT.

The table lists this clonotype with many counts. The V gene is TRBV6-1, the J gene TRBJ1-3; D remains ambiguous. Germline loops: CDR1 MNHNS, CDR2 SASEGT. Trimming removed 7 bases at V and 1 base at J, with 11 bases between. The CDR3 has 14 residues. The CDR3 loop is CASNKGSSGNTIYF. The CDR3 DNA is TGTGCCAGCAACAAAGGGAGTTCTGGAAACACCATATATTTT.

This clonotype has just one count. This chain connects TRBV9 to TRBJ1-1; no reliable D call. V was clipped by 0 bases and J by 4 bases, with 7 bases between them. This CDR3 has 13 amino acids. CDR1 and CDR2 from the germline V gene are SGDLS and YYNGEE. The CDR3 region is CASSVGRSTEAFF. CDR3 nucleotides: TGTGCCAGCAGCGTAGGACGTTCCACTGAAGCTTTCTTT.

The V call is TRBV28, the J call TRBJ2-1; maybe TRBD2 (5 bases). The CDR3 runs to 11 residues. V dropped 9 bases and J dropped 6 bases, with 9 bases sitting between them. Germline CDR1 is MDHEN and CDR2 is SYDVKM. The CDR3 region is CASRAGNEQFF. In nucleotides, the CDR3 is TGTGCCAGTCGCGCGGGCAATGAGCAGTTCTTC.

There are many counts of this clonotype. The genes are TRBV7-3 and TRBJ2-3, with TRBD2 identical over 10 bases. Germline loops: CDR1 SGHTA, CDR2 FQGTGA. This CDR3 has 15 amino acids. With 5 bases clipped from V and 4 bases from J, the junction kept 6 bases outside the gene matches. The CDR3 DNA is TGTGCCAGCAGCCGAGGGACTAGCGTCGCAGATACGCAGTATTTT. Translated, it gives CASSRGTSVADTQYF. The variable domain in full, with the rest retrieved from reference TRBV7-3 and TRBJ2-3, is GAGVSQTPSNKVTEKGKYVELRCDPISGHTALYWYRQSLGQGPEFLIYFQGTGAADDSGLPNDRFFAVRPEGSVSTLKIQRTERGDSAVYLCASSRGTSVADTQYFGPGTRLTVL.

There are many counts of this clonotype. The CDR3 loop is CASSPRDRGNIQYF. The CDR3 DNA reads as TGTGCCAGCAGCCCCCGGGACAGGGGGAACATTCAGTACTTC. The gene calls are TRBV3-1 and TRBJ2-4; TRBD1 aligns across 11 bases. Trimming cost V 4 bases and J 7 bases; bases outside gene matches: 3. There are 14 residues in the CDR3. Germline V gene lookup returns CDR1 LGHDT and CDR2 YNNKEL (reference sequence).

The CDR3 DNA sequence: TGTGCCATCAGTTCACCTCGACAGGGGAACACTGAAGCTTTCTTT. It codes for CAISSPRQGNTEAFF. V gene TRBV10-3 combines with J gene TRBJ1-1; 7 bases are shared with TRBD1. This CDR3 is 15 amino acids long. Germline V lookup: CDR1 ENHRY, CDR2 SYGVKD. V lost 5 bases, J lost 1 base, and 7 bases stayed unmatched.

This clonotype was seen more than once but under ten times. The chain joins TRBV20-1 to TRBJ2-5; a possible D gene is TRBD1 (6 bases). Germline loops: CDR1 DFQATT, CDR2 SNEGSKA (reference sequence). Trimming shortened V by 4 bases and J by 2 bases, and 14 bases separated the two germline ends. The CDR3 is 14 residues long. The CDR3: CSAIGTQGQETQYF. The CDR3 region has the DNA TGCAGTGCTATCGGGACACAGGGACAAGAGACCCAGTACTTC.

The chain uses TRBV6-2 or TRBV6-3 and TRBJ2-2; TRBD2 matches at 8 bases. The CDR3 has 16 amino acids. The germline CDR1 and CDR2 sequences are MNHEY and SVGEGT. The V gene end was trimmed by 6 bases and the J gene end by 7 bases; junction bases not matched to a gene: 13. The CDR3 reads CASSPGGRDASGELFF. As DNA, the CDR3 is TGTGCCAGCAGCCCGGGAGGGAGGGACGCGAGCGGGGAGCTGTTTTTT.